The present TCR beta chain was sequenced within a study of blood T cells in healthy people across ages. It was with a sample-barcoded 5' primer and a J-beta primer mix that a second PCR of about 6 to 12 cycles was run. Each of the samples gave a minimum of 3 million paired-end reads that contained CDR3. From the 5' RACE reads, TCRdb called clonotypes with MiXCR, one entry per CDR3 protein. Here the sample spans roughly 1,100,000 distinct CDR3 sequences, roughly a quarter being singletons. The CDR3 is 16 amino acids. The trim removed 5 bases at V and 0 bases at J, leaving 8 bases unmatched. From germline, CDR1 is ENHRY and CDR2 SYGVKD. Roughly 10 milliliters of peripheral blood were drawn from each donor. With each sample, at least 6 micrograms of total RNA were extracted. These data were likewise used in another study, on T cells of mothers and their children.

The sample comprised blood. The chain uses TRBV10-3 and TRBJ2-3, with 7 bases identical to TRBD2. This receptor was obtained from a girl aged 2 to 10 in good health. This chain's CDR3 is CAISLERLASTDTQYF. Written as DNA, the CDR3 is TGTGCCATCAGTCTCGAGCGACTAGCCAGCACAGATACGCAGTATTTT.